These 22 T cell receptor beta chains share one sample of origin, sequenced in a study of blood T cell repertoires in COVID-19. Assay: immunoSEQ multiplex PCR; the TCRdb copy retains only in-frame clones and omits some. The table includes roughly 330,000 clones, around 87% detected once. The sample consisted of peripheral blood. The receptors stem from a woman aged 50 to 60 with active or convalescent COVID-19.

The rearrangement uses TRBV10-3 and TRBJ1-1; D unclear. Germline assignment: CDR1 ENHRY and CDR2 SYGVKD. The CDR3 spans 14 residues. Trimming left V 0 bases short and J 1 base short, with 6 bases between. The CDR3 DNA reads TGTGCCATCAGTGAGTCGGGGAGGAACACTGAAGCTTTCTTT. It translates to CAISESGRNTEAFF.

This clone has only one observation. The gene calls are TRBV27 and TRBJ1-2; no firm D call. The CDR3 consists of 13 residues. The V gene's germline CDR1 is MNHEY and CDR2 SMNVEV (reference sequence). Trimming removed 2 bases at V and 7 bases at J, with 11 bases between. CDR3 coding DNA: TGTGCCAGCAGTTTAGAGCCAAAAGTTGGCTACACCTTC. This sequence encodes CASSLEPKVGYTF.

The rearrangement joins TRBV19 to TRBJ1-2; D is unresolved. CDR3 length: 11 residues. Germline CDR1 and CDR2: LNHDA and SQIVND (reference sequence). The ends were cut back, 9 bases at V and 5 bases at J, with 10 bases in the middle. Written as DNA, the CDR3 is TGTGCCAGCAGCCCGGGGTATGGCTACACCTTC. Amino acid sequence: CASSPGYGYTF.

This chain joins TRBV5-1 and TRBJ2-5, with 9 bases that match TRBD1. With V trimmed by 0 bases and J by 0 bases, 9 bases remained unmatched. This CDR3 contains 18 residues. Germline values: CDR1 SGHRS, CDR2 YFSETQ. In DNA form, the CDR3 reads TGCGCCAGCAGCTTGGGTCTCTGGACAGGGGTTAACCAAGAGACCCAGTACTTC. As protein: CASSLGLWTGVNQETQYF.

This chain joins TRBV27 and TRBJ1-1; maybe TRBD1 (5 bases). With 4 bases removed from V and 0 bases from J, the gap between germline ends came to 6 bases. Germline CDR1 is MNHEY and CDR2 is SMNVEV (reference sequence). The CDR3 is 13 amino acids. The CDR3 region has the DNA TGTGCCAGCAGTTCGACAGTGAACACTGAAGCTTTCTTT. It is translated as CASSSTVNTEAFF.

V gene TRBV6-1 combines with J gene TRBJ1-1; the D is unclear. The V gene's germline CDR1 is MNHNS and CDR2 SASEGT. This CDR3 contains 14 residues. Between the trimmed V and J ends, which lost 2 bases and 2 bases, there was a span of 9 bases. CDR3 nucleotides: TGTGCCAGCAGTGAATTGTCAGTTAACACTGAAGCTTTCTTT. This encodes CASSELSVNTEAFF.

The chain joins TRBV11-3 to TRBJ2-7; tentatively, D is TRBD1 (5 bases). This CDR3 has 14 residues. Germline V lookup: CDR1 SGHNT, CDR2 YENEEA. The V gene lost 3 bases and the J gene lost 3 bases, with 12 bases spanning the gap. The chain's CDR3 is CASSFGPQGYEQYF. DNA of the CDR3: TGTGCCAGCAGCTTCGGGCCCCAGGGCTACGAGCAGTACTTC.

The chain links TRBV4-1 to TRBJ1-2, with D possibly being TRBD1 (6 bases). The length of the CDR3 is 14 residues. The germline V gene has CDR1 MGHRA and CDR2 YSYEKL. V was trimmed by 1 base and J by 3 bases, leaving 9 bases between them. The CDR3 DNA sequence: TGCGCCAGCAGCCAAGCACAGGGTGACTATGGCTACACCTTC. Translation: CASSQAQGDYGYTF.

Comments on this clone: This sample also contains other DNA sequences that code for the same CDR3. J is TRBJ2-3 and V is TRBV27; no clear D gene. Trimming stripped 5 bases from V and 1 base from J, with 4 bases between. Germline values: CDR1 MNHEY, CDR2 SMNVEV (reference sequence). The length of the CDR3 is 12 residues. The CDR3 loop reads CASSRGTDTQYF. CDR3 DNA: TGTGCCAGCAGTCGGGGCACAGATACGCAGTATTTT.

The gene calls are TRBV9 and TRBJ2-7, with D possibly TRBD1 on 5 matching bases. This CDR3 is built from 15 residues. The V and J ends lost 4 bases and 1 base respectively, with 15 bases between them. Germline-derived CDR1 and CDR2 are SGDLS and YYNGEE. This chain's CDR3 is CASSPLPDSSYEQYF. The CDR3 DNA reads TGTGCCAGCAGCCCTCTCCCCGACAGTTCCTACGAGCAGTACTTC.

The CDR3: CASSQSGGKRAETQYF. The CDR3 DNA is TGCGCCAGCAGCCAATCCGGAGGTAAAAGGGCGGAGACCCAGTACTTC. The J gene is TRBJ2-5, the V gene TRBV4-1, with TRBD2 as a possible D gene (5 bases). The germline V gene has CDR1 MGHRA and CDR2 YSYEKL. This CDR3 is 16 amino acids long. The V end was cut by 2 bases, the J end by 5 bases, with 18 bases between.

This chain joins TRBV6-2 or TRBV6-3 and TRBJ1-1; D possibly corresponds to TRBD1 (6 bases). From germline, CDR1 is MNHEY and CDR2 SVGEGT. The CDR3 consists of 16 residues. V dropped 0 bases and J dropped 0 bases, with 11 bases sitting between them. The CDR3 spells CASSYSGGWMNTEAFF. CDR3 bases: TGTGCCAGCAGTTACTCAGGGGGATGGATGAACACTGAAGCTTTCTTT.

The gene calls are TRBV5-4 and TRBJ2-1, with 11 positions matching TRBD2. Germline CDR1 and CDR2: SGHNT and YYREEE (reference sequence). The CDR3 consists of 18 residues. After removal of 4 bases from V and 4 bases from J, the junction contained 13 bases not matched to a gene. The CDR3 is CASSVLRWTSGFYNEQFF. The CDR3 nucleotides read TGTGCCAGCAGCGTTCTAAGGTGGACTAGCGGGTTTTACAATGAGCAGTTCTTC.

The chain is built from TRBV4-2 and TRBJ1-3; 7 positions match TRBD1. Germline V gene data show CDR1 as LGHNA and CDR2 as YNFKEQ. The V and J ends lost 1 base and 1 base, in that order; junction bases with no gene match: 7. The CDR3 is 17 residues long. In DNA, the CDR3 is TGTGCCAGCAGCCAAGTCGGGGGGGGACAGTCTGGAAACACCATATATTTT. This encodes CASSQVGGGQSGNTIYF.

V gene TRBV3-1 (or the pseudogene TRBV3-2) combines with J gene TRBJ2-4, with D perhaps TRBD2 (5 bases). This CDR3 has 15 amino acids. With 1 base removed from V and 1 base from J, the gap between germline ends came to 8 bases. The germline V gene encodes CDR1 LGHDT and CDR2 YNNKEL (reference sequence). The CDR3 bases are TGTGCCAGCAGCCAAGGAGCGGTCGCCAAAAACATTCAGTACTTC. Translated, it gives CASSQGAVAKNIQYF.

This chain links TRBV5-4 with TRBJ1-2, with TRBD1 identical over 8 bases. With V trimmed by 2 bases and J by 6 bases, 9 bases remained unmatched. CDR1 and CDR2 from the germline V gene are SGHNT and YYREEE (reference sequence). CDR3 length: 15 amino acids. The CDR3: CASSFPGGDEDGYTF. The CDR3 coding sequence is TGTGCCAGCAGCTTCCCAGGGGGCGACGAGGATGGCTACACCTTC.

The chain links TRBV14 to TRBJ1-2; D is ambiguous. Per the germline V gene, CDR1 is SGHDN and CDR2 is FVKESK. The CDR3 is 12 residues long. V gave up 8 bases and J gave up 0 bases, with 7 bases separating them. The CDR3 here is CASEATNYGYTF. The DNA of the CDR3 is TGTGCCAGCGAAGCGACTAACTATGGCTACACCTTC.

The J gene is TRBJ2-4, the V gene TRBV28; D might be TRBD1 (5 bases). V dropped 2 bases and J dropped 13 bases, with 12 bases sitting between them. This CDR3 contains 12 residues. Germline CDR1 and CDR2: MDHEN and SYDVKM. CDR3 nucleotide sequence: TGTGCCAGCAGTTTACAGGGTCTACCCCAGTACTTC. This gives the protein CASSLQGLPQYF.

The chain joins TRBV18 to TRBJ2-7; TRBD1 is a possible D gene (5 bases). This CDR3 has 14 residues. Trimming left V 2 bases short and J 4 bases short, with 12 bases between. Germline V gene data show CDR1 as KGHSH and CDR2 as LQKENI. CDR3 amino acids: CASSPRAGIYEQYF. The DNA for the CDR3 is TGTGCCAGCTCACCAAGGGCAGGGATATACGAGCAGTACTTC.

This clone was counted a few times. The CDR3 reads CASIPHAPTGEETQYF. The DNA for the CDR3 is TGTGCCAGCATCCCCCACGCCCCAACAGGGGAAGAGACCCAGTACTTC. The chain employs TRBV28 and TRBJ2-5; 7 nucleotides line up with TRBD1. The CDR3 is 16 residues long. Per germline, CDR1 MDHEN and CDR2 SYDVKM. The V gene end was trimmed by 7 bases and the J gene end by 3 bases; junction bases not matched to a gene: 14.

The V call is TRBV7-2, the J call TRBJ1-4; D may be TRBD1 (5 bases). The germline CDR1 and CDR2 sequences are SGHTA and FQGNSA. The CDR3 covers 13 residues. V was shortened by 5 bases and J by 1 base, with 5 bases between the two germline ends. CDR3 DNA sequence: TGTGCCAGCAGCAGGGGAACTAATGAAAAACTGTTTTTT. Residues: CASSRGTNEKLFF.

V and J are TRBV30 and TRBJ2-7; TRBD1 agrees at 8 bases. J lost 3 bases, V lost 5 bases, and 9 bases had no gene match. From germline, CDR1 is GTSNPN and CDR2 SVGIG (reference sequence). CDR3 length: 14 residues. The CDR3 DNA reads TGTGCCTGGGGACGGAAACAGGGGGGCTACGAGCAGTACTTC. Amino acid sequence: CAWGRKQGGYEQYF.